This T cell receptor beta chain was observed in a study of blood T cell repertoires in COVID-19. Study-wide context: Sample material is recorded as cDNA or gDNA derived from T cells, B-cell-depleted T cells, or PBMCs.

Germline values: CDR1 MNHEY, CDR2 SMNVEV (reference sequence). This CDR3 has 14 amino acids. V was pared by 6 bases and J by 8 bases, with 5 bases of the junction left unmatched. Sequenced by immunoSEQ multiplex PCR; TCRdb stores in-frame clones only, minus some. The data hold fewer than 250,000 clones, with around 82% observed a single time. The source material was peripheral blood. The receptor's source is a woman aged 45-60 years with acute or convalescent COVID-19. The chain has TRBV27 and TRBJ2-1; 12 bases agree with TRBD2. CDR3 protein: CASRTSGSNYEQFF. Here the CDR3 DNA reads TGTGCCAGCAGGACTAGCGGGAGTAACTATGAGCAGTTCTTC.